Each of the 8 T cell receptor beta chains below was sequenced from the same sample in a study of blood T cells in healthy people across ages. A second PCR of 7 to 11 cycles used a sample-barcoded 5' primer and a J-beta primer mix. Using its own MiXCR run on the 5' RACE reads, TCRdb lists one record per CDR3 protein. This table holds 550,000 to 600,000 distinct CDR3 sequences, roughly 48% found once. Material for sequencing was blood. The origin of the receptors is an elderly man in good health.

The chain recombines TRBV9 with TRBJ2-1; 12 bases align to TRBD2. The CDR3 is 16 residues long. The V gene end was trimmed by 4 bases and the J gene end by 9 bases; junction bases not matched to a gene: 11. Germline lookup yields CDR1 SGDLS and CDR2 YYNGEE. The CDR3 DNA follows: TGTGCCAGCAGCAACTCGAGACTAGCGGGAGCAGGTGAGCAGTTCTTC. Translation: CASSNSRLAGAGEQFF.

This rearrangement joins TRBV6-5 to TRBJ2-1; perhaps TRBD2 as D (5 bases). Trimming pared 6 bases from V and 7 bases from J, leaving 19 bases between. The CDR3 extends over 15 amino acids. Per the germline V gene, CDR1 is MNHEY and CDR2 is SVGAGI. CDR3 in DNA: TGTGCCAGCAGCCCTCCCTTGGCGGGTCGGAATGAGCAGTTCTTC. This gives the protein CASSPPLAGRNEQFF.

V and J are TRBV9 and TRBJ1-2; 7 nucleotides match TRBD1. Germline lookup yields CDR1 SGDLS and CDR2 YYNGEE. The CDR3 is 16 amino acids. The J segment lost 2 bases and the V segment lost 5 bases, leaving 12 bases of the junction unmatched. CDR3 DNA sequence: TGTGCCAGCAGTTCCCCCGAGGACAGGAAAAACTATGGCTACACCTTC. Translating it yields CASSSPEDRKNYGYTF.

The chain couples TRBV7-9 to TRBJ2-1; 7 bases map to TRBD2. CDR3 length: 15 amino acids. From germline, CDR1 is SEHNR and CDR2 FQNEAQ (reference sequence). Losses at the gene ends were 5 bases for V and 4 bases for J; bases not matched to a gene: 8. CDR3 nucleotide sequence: TGTGCCAGCAGCCCACCGGGACTAAAGTACAATGAGCAGTTCTTC. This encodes CASSPPGLKYNEQFF.

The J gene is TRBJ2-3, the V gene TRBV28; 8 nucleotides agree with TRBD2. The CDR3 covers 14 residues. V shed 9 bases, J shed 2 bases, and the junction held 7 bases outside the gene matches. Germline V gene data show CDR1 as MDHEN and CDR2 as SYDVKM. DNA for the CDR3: TGTGCCAGTCATGGAGCGGGGGACACAGATACGCAGTATTTT. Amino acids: CASHGAGDTDTQYF.

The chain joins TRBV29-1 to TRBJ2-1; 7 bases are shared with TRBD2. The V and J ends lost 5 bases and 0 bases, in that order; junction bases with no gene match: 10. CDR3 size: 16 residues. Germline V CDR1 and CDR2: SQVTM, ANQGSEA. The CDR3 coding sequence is TGCAGCGTTAGGTCTAGCGGTGAATTCTCCTACAATGAGCAGTTCTTC. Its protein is CSVRSSGEFSYNEQFF.

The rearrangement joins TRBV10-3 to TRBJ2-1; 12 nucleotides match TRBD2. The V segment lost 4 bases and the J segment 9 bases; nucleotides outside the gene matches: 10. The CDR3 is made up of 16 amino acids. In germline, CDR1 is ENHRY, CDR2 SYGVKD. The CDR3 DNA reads TGTGCCATCAGTGTGGCTAGCGGGGGGGCCCGGGGTGAGCAGTTCTTC. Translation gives CAISVASGGARGEQFF.

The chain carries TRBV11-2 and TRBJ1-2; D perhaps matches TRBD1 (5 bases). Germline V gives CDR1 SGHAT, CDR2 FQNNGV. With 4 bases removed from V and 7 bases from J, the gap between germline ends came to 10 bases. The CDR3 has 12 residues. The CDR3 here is CASSSGISGYTF. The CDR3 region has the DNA TGTGCCAGCAGCTCAGGGATTTCTGGCTACACCTTC.